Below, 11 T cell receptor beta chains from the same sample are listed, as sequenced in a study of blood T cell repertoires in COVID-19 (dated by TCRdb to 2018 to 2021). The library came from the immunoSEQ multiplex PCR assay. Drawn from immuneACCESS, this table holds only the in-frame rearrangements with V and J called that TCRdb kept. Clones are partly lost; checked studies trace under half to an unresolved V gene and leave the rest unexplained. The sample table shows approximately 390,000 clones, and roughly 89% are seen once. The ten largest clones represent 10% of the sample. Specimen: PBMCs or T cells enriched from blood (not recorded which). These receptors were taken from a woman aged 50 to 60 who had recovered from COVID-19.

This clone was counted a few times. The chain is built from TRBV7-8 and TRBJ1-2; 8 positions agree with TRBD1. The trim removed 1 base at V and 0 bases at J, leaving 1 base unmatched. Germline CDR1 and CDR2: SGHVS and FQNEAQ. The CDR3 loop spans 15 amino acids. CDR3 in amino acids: CASSLVQGANYGYTF. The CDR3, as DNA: TGTGCCAGCAGCTTAGTACAGGGGGCTAACTATGGCTACACCTTC.

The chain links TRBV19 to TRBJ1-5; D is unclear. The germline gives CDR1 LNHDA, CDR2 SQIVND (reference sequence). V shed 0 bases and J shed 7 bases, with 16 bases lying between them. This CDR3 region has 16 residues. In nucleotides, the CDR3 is TGTGCCAGTAGTATAGAAGCCCCCACGACGGGACAGCCCCAGCATTTT. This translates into CASSIEAPTTGQPQHF.

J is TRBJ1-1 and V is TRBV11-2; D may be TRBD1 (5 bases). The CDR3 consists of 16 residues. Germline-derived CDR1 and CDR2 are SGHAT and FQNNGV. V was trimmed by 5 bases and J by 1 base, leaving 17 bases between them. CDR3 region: CASSPWAGRTNTEAFF. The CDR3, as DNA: TGTGCCAGCAGCCCCTGGGCGGGACGGACGAACACTGAAGCTTTCTTT.

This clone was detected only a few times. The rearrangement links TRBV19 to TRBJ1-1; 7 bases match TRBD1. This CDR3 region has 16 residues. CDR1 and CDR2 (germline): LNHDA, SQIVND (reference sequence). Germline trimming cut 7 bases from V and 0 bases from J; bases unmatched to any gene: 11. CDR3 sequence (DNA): TGTGCCAGTAATTCCAGGGCAGGGGGAATGAACACTGAAGCTTTCTTT. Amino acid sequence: CASNSRAGGMNTEAFF.

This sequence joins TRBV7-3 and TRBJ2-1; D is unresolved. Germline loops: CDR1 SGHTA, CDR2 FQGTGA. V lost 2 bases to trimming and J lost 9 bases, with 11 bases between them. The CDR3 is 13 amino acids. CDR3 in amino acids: CASSLAAIGEQFF. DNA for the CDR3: TGTGCCAGCAGCTTAGCCGCTATCGGTGAGCAGTTCTTC.

The CDR3 region has the DNA TGTGCCTGGAGTGTGAACATCGCTAACTATGGCTACACCTTC. As protein: CAWSVNIANYGYTF. The rearrangement links TRBV30 to TRBJ1-2; D is unclear. CDR3 length equals 14 residues. Trimming left V 0 bases short and J 0 bases short, with 8 bases between. Germline V gene lookup returns CDR1 GTSNPN and CDR2 SVGIG (reference sequence).

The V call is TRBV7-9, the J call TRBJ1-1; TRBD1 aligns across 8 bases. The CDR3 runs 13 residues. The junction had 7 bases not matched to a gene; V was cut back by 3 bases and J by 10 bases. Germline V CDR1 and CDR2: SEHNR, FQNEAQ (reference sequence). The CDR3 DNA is TGTGCCAGCAGCTTCGGACAGGGTCAGCGAGCTTTCTTT. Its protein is CASSFGQGQRAFF.

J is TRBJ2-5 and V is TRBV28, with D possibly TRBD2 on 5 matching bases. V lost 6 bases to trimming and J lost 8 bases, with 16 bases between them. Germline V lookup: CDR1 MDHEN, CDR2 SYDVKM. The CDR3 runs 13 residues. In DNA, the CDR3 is TGTGCCAGCAGCCTAAGGGAGCAAGGAACCCAGTACTTC. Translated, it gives CASSLREQGTQYF.

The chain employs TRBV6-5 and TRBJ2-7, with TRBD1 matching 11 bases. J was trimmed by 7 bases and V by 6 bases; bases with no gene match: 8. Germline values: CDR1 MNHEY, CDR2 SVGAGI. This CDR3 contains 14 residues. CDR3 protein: CASRKGTGGGEQYF. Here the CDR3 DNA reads TGTGCCAGCAGAAAAGGGACAGGGGGTGGAGAGCAGTACTTC.

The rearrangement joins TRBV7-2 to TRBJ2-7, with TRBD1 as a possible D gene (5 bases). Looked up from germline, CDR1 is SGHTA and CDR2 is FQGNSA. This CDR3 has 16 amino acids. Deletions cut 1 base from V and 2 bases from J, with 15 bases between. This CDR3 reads CASSLGFETVTYEQYF. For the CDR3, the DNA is TGTGCCAGCAGCTTAGGTTTCGAGACAGTCACCTACGAGCAGTACTTC. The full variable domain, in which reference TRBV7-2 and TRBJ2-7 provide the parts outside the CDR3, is GAGVSQSPSNKVTEKGKDVELRCDPISGHTALYWYRQSLGQGLEFLIYFQGNSAPDKSGLPSDRFSAERTGGSVSTLTIQRTQQEDSAVYLCASSLGFETVTYEQYFGPGTRLTVT.

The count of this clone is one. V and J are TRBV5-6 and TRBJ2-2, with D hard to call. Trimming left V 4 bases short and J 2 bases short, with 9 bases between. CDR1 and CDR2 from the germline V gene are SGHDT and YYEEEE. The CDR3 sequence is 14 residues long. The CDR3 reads CASSLPSNTGELFF. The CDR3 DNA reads TGTGCCAGCAGCCTGCCGAGTAACACCGGGGAGCTGTTTTTT.